This T cell receptor (beta chain) was retrieved from a study of T cell responses to AZD1222 COVID-19 vaccine. Study observations and caveats: Sampled repertoires all dated from after the peak T cell response. Two AZD1222 administrations were followed by greater Spike-specific TCR breadth and depth. White British donors predominated, females outnumbered males, and clonal diversity was possibly underestimated.

The repertoire was sequenced with immunoSEQ multiplex PCR; TCRdb's copy has only in-frame clones and lacks some. In the table there are tens of thousands of clones, around 90% of which are singletons. Details on this clone: Its antigen is undetermined.

The source was peripheral blood, collected on day 0 of MenACWY control vaccination. This clonotype originated in an adult in good health.

The CDR3 DNA reads as TGTGCCAGCACTGAGGGGTCGGCTAACTATGGCTACACCTTC. Amino acid sequence: CASTEGSANYGYTF. The chain recombines TRBV7-2 with TRBJ1-2; TRBD1 might be the D (5 bases). This CDR3 comprises 14 residues. CDR1 and CDR2 (germline): SGHTA, FQGNSA. Trimming stripped 7 bases from V and 0 bases from J, with 12 bases between.